This TCR beta chain was sequenced in a study of T-cell memory formation after mild COVID-19. This clonotype was recorded only once. Per germline, CDR1 SEHNR and CDR2 FQNEAQ (reference sequence). V gave up 5 bases and J gave up 9 bases; unmatched junction bases: 10. The CDR3 runs 16 residues. From the 5' RACE reads, TCRdb called clonotypes with MiXCR, one entry per CDR3 protein. The repertoire includes 500,000 to 650,000 distinct CDR3 sequences, about 20% of them detected once, and 8.4% sits in the top ten. The sample taken for sequencing was PBMCs or a T cell subset sorted from them (not recorded which). The sequence was collected from an adult woman who had mild COVID-19 (a few samples of this study predate the infection). Cell type and time point are not known. The chain has TRBV7-9 and TRBJ1-6; 10 positions match TRBD1. DNA for the CDR3: TGTGCCAGCAGCGACAGGGGGCTCCTGGGCAGTTCACCCCTCCACTTT. It codes for CASSDRGLLGSSPLHF.